Below, one T cell receptor beta chain is given with its context. The specificity of this receptor is unknown. No much larger clone exists at a distance of one base, and base qualities are not known. This sample is drawn from a study of shared clonotypes between healthy human individuals (TCRdb year 2020). For context, the study as a whole: Three men and a couple of women, aged 18 to 49 years, made up the cohort. For each donor, CD4 naive and CD4 memory were each run on three plates, CD8 naive on two plates, and CD8 memory on one plate. To increase sequencing depth and limit assay-specific biases, different laboratories used diverse techniques to prepare libraries and sequence TCR repertoires. The study deeply sequenced blood TCR repertoires of five healthy adults to estimate repertoire size and the extent of clonotype sharing between individuals. Each donor's leukapheresis produced roughly between roughly 0.94 and 9.5 billion PBMCs.

Using the deep immunoSEQ assay, multiplex PCR amplified TCR CDR3 regions from genomic DNA. For each cell subset, the extracted genomic DNA was distributed evenly across all wells of several immunoSEQ 96-well plates, and each plate served as one replicate. For sorted subsets, 150 to 250 ng of genomic DNA, equivalent to 25,000 to 35,000 T cell genomes, went into each replicate PCR. Purified libraries were quantified with a Qubit 3.0 fluorometer, sized on a Bioanalyzer 2100, and re-quantified with the KAPA Library Quantification kit. Every immunoSEQ 96-well plate was sequenced on a dedicated single-read 150-cycle Illumina NextSeq 550 flow cell. Per the authors' processing: Because only junctional sequences without quality scores were contained in the immunoSEQ output, filtering matching that applied to full-length reads could not be performed. Sequences were annotated with PyIR, a Python wrapper for IgBLAST v1.9, using IMGT germline references to assign V/J genes and CDR3. Any read was removed if the V/J assignment was weak (E-value above 1e-6), the CDR3 was missing, or the read contained stop codons, out-of-frame junctions, or ambiguous translated residues. V3J clonotypes were defined as sequences sharing an identical inferred V gene, J gene, and CDR3 amino acid sequence. Percentage overlap between repertoires was computed as shared unique clonotypes divided by the size of the smaller repertoire. Three approaches were used to assess repertoire richness: RTK rarefaction, the Chao1 estimator, and Recon v2.1 estimates of unobserved clonotypes. Generation probabilities were computed with OLGA for all TCRbeta clonotypes obtained by the gDNA method from several donors. Drawn from immuneACCESS, this table holds only the in-frame rearrangements with V and J called that TCRdb kept. Clones are partly lost; checked studies trace under half to an unresolved V gene and leave the rest unexplained. V and J calls and clone size come straight from that table; D and trimming were deduced from the DNA. The sample contains 1 million to 1.3 million clones, about 80% of them found a single time. Roughly 0.55% of the sample is in the top ten clones.

Healthy HIV-negative adults with no recently reported acute infections or vaccinations were included as donors. Only Caucasian adults living in Nashville, Tennessee, USA were represented among the donors. CD4+ T cells were enriched by magnetic negative selection, after which naive cells were positively selected on CD45RA and the negative fraction was taken as the memory subset. After blood collection by leukapheresis, PBMCs were isolated using Ficoll-Histopaque density gradient centrifugation and then cryopreserved in the vapor phase of liquid nitrogen. Purity and quantity of every magnetically sorted T cell population were checked by analytical flow cytometry. From each sorted fraction, genomic DNA was isolated and quantified by UV absorbance on a Nanodrop 2000c. What the study reported, not specific to this receptor: Even with the large sequencing depth, rarefaction of the sorted-subset datasets indicated that sequencing was incomplete. Approximately 4.8% of naive CD4, 3% to 4% of naive CD8, about 2.5% of memory CD4, and 0.35% to 0.5% of memory CD8 clonotypes were shared across a few donors. Higher generation probabilities were observed for clonotypes shared by all four sorted-subset donors than for non-shared clonotypes. The genetic and exposure-history diversity represented was limited by the small number of donors. Sampling was restricted to blood, and TCR repertoires in tissues likely differ from the TCR repertoires found in blood. Pairwise subsampling led to the expectation that sequencing depth would affect the degree of clonotype sharing among donors. Larger estimated clonotype richness was generally found for naive subsets than for memory subsets.

Trimming takes 4 bases from V and 5 bases from J, and the germline ends sit 20 bases apart. Reading from cysteine to phenylalanine, the CDR3 counts 16 amino acids. Solely the CDR3 DNA is kept, with 48 bases framed from the first base. The CDR1 and CDR2 encoded by the germline V gene are KGHSH and LQKENI. The sequence came from a man aged 18 to 29 in good health. Some clones in this sample may be carry-over from other donors' samples. Sequencing input: memory CD4+ T cells from PBMCs. The sample's cell subset or site label, decoded: CD45RA-negative fraction. Here the chain combines TRBV18 and TRBJ2-5; the D region is possibly TRBD1 or TRBD2, each matching across 5 bases. This receptor has the CDR3 CASSQAVRVISETQYF. In nucleotides, the sequence is TGTGCCAGCTCACAAGCGGTCAGGGTGATTTCGGAGACCCAGTACTTC.